This TCR beta chain is from a study of shared clonotypes between healthy human individuals. Study findings and constraints: Shared clonotypes across all four donors exceeded non-shared ones in generation probability.

In the case of this clone: Its cognate antigen is unknown.

When replicate PCRs were run on sorted subsets, they used 200 ng DNA, about 31,000 T cell genomes. Produced via immunoSEQ multiplex PCR; TCRdb's table is partial and in-frame only. Of some 2 million clones in the sample, roughly 96% were seen once. Per the germline V gene, CDR1 is MNHEY and CDR2 is SVGAGI. The germline V and J ends were trimmed by 3 bases and 1 base, with 13 bases remaining between them. This CDR3 is 15 amino acids long. Sequencing used naive CD4+ T cells sorted from blood. Subset denoted: CD45RA+ positively selected. This receptor was identified in a man younger than 30 in good health. The chain couples TRBV6-5 to TRBJ2-7, with TRBD1 as a possible D gene (6 bases). The CDR3 DNA reads TGTGCCAGCAGTTATTCCGGGACACCGTCCTACGAGCAGTACTTC. This gives the protein CASSYSGTPSYEQYF.